This T cell receptor beta chain was captured by sequencing in a study of T cell responses to AZD1222 COVID-19 vaccine (dated by TCRdb to 2020 to 2022). Background for the entire study: TCR sequencing was performed for 230 to 250 trial participants, of whom 200 to 220 were given two doses of AZD1222 and some 26 were given two doses of MenACWY control vaccine. Trial participants were enrolled by age into 18-55, 56-69 and 70-plus year subgroups, with around 150, 28 and 57 TCR-sequenced participants respectively. Points the paper makes about the study in general: The vaccine-associated CD4 TCRs covered the entire spike protein, and the dominant responses fell in regions 160-218 and 743-854. Because no day 14 peak-response samples were available, repertoires were characterized only after the peak T cell response. Conclusions about previously exposed vaccinees are limited, since just five or six AZD1222 recipients were seropositive for SARS-CoV-2 at baseline. In the small 56-69-year group, the increase in depth fell short of significance, most likely because of low power. Nearly half of unique spike-specific TCRs reportedly recognized epitopes outside regions mutated in the B.1.351 and B.1.1.7 variants. Participants were mostly white British, with more females than males. The authors suggested clonal diversity may have been underestimated. After two AZD1222 doses, spike-specific TCR breadth and depth were significantly higher than at day 0 and than in MenACWY recipients.

To note about this clone: No cognate antigen has been identified for it.

The germline V gene (reference sequence) specifies MNHEY as CDR1 and SMNVEV as CDR2. V is clipped by 5 bases and J by 1 base, and the sequence between their germline boundaries is 20 bases long. From the cysteine through the phenylalanine, the CDR3 covers 17 amino acids. Only the CDR3 DNA is retained, 51 bases long and in frame from the first base. According to the study, the label for this sample's time point signals: baseline before first vaccination. The vaccinee samples were drawn from two UK trials, COV001 and COV002, one of which was a single-blind randomized controlled phase 2/3 trial testing AZD1222 (ChAdOx1 nCoV-19) in healthy adults. Trial participant PBMC samples were collected at day 0 and day 28 after the second dose for TCRbeta chain sequencing. The CDR3 regions of human TCRbeta chains were analyzed by immunosequencing. In the paper's pipeline: TCRs in the repertoires were matched against a reference library of SARS-CoV-2-specific TCRs that had been generated with the MIRA antigen-specificity platform. Breadth meant the fraction of unique TCRs that were SARS-CoV-2-associated, whereas depth meant the fraction of total T cells that were SARS-CoV-2-associated. Each spike-specific TCR was assigned to its reactive spike region and to a CD4 or CD8 class using the MIRA data. Log10-transformed breadth and depth values were compared by one-way ANOVA with Sidak's multiple comparisons tests. TCRdb stores this immuneACCESS table with in-frame sequences only. Part of the clones is absent; in the studies checked, under half of the shortfall reflects unresolved V genes, and no reason is known for the rest. The D gene and trimming were derived from the DNA, and the V and J assignments and clone size from that table. The table for this sample records some 150,000 clones. The biggest ten clones account for about 2.2% of the sample.

The clonotype comes from an adult in good health. Recombination linked TRBV27 to TRBJ1-1; TRBD1 is a possible D gene, resting on 5 matching bases. Sequenced: peripheral blood. This receptor carries the CDR3 CASSPLHTFGANTEAFF. The DNA sequence follows: TGTGCCAGCAGTCCCCTTCATACATTTGGGGCGAACACTGAAGCTTTCTTT.